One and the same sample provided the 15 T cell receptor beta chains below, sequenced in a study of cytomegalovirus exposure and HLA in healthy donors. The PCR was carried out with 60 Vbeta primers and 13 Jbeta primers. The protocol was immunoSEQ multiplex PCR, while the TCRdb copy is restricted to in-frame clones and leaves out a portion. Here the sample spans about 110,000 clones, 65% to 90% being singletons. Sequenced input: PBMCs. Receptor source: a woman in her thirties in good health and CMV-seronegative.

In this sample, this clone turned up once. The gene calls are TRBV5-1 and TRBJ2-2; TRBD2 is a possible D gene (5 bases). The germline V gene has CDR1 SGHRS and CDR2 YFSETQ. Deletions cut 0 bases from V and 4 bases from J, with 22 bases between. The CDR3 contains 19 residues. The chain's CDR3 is CASSLEGTLDGLSTGELFF. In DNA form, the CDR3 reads TGCGCCAGCAGCTTGGAAGGCACTCTCGACGGACTTTCCACCGGGGAGCTGTTTTTT.

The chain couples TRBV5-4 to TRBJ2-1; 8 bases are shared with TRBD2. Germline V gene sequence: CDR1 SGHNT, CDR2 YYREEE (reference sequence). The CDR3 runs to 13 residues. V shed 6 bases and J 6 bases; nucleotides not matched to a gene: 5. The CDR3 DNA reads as TGTGCCAGCACACGGGAGGGCCGCAATGAGCAGTTCTTC. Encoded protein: CASTREGRNEQFF.

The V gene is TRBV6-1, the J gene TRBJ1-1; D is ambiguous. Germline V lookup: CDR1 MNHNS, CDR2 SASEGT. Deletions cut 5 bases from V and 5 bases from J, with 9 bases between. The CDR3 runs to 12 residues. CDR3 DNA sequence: TGTGCCAGCAGTCCCCGTTTAACTGAAGCTTTCTTT. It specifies CASSPRLTEAFF.

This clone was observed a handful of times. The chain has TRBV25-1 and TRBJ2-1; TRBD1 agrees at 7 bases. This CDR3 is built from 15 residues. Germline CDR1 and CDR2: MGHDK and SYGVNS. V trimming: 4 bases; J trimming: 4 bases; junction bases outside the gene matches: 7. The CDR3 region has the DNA TGTGCCAGCAGTGTACGGGACAGCTCATACAATGAGCAGTTCTTC. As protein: CASSVRDSSYNEQFF.

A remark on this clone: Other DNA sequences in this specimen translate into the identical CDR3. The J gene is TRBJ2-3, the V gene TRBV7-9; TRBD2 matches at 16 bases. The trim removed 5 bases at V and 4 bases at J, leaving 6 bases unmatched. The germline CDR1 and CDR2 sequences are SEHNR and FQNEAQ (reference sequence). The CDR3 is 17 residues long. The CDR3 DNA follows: TGTGCCAGCAGCCCAGGGACTAGCGGGAGGGAGGCAGATACGCAGTATTTT. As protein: CASSPGTSGREADTQYF.

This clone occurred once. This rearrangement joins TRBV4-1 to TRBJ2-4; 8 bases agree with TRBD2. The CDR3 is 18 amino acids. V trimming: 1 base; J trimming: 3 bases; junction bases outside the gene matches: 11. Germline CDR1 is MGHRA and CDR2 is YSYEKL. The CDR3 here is CASSQGPGGAHVKNIQYF. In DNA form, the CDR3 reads TGCGCCAGCAGCCAAGGGCCGGGGGGGGCGCACGTCAAAAACATTCAGTACTTC.

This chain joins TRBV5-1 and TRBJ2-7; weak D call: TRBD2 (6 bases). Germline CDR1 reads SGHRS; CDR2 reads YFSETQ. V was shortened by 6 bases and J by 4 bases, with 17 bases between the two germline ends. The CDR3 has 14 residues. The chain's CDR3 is CASTRGMGKYEQYF. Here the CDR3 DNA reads TGCGCCAGCACCCGGGGGATGGGGAAGTACGAGCAGTACTTC.

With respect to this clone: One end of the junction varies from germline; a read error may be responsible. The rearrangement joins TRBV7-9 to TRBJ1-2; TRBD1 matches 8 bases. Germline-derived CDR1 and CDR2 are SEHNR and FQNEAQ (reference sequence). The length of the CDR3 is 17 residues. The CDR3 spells CSSSRPAAGQANYGYTF. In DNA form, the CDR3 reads TGTTCCAGCAGCCGTCCCGCAGCGGGACAGGCTAACTATGGCTACACCTTC. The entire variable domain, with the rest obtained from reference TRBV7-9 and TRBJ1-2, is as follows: DTGVSQNPRHKITKRGQNVTFRCDPISEHNRLYWYRQTLGQGPEFLTYFQNEAQLEKSRLLSDRFSAERPKGSFSTLEIQRTEQGDSAMYLCSSSRPAAGQANYGYTFGSGTRLTVV.

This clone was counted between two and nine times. CDR3 in DNA: TGCAGCTCCAAATCCCGGGGATCCACAGATACGCAGTATTTT. Translation gives CSSKSRGSTDTQYF. This sequence joins TRBV29-1 and TRBJ2-3; D might be TRBD2 (5 bases). Per the germline V gene, CDR1 is SQVTM and CDR2 is ANQGSEA. V gave up 8 bases and J gave up 2 bases, with 17 bases separating them. The CDR3 is 14 residues long.

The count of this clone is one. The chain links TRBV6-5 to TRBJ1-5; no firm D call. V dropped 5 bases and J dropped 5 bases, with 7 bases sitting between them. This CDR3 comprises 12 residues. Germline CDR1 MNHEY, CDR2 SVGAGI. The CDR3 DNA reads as TGTGCCAGCAGTAACGGGGATCAGCCCCAGCATTTT. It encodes CASSNGDQPQHF.

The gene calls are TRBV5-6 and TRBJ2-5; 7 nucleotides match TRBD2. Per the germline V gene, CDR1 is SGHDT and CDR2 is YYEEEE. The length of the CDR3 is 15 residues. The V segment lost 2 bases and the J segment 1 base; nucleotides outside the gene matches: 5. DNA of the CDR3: TGTGCCAGCAGCTTTATGACGGGGGGCCAAGAGACCCAGTACTTC. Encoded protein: CASSFMTGGQETQYF.

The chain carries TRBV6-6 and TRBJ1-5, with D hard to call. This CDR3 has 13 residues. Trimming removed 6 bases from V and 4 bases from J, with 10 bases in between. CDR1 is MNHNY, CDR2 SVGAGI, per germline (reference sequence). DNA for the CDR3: TGTGCCAGCAGCTATAGCGTGAATCAGCCCCAGCATTTT. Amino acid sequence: CASSYSVNQPQHF.

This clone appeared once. The CDR3 DNA follows: TGTGCCAGCAGCTTATATTCTACCGGGACTGCCTACGAGCAGTACTTC. Amino acid sequence: CASSLYSTGTAYEQYF. The rearrangement links TRBV7-9 to TRBJ2-7; tentatively, D is TRBD2 (6 bases). The CDR3 consists of 16 residues. Trimming took off 2 bases at V and 2 bases at J, with 16 bases between the two ends. The V gene's germline CDR1 is SEHNR and CDR2 FQNEAQ (reference sequence). Looking up the rest from reference TRBV7-9 and TRBJ2-7 gives the full variable domain: DTGVSQNPRHKITKRGQNVTFRCDPISEHNRLYWYRQTLGQGPEFLTYFQNEAQLEKSRLLSDRFSAERPKGSFSTLEIQRTEQGDSAMYLCASSLYSTGTAYEQYFGPGTRLTVT.

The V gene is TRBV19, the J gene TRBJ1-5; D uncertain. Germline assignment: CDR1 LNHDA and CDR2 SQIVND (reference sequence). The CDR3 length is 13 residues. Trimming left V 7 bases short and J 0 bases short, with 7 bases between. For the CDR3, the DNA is TGTGCCAGTAACGTCGGTAGCAATCAGCCCCAGCATTTT. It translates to CASNVGSNQPQHF.

The chain's CDR3 is CASSPGGLAEQFF. CDR3 in DNA: TGCGCCAGCAGCCCGGGCGGACTGGCGGAGCAGTTCTTC. V and J are TRBV4-3 and TRBJ2-1; D may be TRBD2 (5 bases). From germline, CDR1 is LGHNA and CDR2 YSLEER. Trimming cost V 4 bases and J 10 bases, with 14 bases left between them. The CDR3 totals 13 residues.